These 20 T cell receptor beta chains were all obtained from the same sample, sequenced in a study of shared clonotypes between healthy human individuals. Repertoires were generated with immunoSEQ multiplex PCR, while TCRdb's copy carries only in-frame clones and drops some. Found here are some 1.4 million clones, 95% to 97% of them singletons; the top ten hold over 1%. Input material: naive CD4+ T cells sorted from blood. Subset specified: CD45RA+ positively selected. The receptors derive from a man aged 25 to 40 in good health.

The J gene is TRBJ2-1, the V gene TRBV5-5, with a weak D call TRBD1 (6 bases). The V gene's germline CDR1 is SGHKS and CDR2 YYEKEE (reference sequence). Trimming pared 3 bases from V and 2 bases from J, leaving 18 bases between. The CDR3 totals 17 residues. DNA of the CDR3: TGTGCCAGCAGCTACCTAGGGGGTTTTACAACCTACAATGAGCAGTTCTTC. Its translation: CASSYLGGFTTYNEQFF.

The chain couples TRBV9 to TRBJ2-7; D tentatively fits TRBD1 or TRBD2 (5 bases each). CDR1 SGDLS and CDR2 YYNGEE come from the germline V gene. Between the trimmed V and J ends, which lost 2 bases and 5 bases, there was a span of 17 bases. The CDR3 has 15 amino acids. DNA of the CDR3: TGTGCCAGCAGCGTGCTCGGGACGTATACCGACGAGCAGTACTTC. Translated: CASSVLGTYTDEQYF.

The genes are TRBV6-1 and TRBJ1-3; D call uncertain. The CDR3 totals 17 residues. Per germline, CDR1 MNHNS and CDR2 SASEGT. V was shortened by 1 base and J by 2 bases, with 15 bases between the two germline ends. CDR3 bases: TGTGCCAGCAGTGAAGAAGGTTTCTGGGGTGCTGGAAACACCATATATTTT. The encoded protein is CASSEEGFWGAGNTIYF.

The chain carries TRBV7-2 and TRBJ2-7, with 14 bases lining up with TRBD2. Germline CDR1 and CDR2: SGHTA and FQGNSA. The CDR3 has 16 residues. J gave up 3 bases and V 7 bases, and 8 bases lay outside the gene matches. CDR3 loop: CASTRGTSGRLYEQYF. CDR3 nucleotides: TGTGCCAGCACGAGAGGGACTAGCGGGAGACTCTACGAGCAGTACTTC.

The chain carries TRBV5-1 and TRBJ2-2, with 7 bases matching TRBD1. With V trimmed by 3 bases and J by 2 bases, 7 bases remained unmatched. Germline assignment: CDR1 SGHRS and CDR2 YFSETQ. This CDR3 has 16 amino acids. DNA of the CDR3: TGCGCCAGCAGCTCGTCCGGGACAGCCAACACCGGGGAGCTGTTTTTT. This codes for CASSSSGTANTGELFF.

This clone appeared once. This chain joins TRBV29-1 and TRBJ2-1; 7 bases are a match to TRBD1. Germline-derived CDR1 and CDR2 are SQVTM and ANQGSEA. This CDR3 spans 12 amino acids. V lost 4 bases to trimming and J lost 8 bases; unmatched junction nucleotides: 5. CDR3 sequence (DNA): TGCAGCGTTGGACAGGGTTTCGATGAGCAGTTCTTC. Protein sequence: CSVGQGFDEQFF.

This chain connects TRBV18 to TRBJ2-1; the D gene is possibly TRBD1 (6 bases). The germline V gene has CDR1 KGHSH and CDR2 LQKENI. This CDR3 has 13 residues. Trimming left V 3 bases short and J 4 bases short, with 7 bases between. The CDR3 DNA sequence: TGTGCCAGCTCACCCCAGGGGTACAATGAGCAGTTCTTC. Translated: CASSPQGYNEQFF.

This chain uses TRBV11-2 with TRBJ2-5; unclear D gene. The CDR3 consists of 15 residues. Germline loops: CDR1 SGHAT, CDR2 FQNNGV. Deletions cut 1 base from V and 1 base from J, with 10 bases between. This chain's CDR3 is CASSLALPAQETQYF. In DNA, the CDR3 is TGTGCCAGCAGCTTAGCTCTCCCAGCCCAAGAGACCCAGTACTTC.

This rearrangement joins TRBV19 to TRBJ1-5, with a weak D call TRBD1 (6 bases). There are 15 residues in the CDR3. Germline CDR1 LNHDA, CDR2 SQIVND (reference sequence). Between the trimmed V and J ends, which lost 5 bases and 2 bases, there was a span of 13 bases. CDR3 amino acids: CASSAQGPRNQPQHF. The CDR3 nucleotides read TGTGCCAGTAGTGCACAGGGTCCGCGCAATCAGCCCCAGCATTTT. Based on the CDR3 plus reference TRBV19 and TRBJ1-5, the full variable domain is DGGITQSPKYLFRKEGQNVTLSCEQNLNHDAMYWYRQDPGQGLRLIYYSQIVNDFQKGDIAEGYSVSREKKESFPLTVTSAQKNPTAFYLCASSAQGPRNQPQHFGDGTRLSIL.

CDR3 nucleotide sequence: TGTGCCAGCAGCTTAGCAGGGGGAGTCCCGAATCAGCCCCAGCATTTT. It yields the protein CASSLAGGVPNQPQHF. V is TRBV7-9 and J is TRBJ1-5; tentative D call: TRBD1 (6 bases). The germline CDR1 and CDR2 sequences are SEHNR and FQNEAQ (reference sequence). V was trimmed by 0 bases and J by 4 bases, leaving 13 bases between them. The CDR3 loop spans 16 amino acids.

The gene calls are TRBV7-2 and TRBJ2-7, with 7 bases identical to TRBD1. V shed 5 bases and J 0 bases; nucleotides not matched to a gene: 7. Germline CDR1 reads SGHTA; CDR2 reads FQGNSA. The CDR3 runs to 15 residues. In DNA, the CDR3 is TGTGCCAGCAGCCGCTCGGGACAGACCTCCTACGAGCAGTACTTC. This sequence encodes CASSRSGQTSYEQYF.

The CDR3 DNA reads as TGTGCCAGCAGCTTGGGGCTTGTCTACGAGCAGTACTTC. Encoded protein: CASSLGLVYEQYF. The V gene is TRBV5-6, the J gene TRBJ2-7; unclear D gene. CDR1 SGHDT and CDR2 YYEEEE come from the germline V gene. The CDR3 loop spans 13 amino acids. V was clipped by 0 bases and J by 3 bases, with 7 bases between them.

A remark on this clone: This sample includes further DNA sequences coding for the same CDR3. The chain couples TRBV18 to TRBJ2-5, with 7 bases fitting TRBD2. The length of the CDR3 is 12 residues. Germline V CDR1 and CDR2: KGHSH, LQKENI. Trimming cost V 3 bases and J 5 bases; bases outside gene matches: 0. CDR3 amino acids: CASSPREETQYF. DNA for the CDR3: TGTGCCAGCTCACCGCGGGAGGAGACCCAGTACTTC.

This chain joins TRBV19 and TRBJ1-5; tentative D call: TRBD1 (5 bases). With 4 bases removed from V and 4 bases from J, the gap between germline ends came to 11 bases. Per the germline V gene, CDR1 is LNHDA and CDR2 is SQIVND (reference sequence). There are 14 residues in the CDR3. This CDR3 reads CASSNLTANQPQHF. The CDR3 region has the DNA TGTGCCAGTAGTAATCTGACAGCAAATCAGCCCCAGCATTTT.

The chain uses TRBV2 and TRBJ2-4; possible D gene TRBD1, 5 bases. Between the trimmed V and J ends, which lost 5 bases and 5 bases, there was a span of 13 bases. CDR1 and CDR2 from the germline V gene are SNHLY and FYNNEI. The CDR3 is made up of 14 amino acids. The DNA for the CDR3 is TGTGCCAGCAGTCGCCAGGGTGGCGAAAACATTCAGTACTTC. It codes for CASSRQGGENIQYF.

The CDR3 region has the DNA TGTGCCAGCAGCTTATGGTCTAGCGGGGCTAACACCGGGGAGCTGTTTTTT. It codes for CASSLWSSGANTGELFF. The V gene is TRBV7-6, the J gene TRBJ2-2, with 9 nucleotides matching TRBD2. The CDR3 spans 17 residues. The germline CDR1 and CDR2 sequences are SGHVS and FNYEAQ. J gave up 2 bases and V 2 bases, and 6 bases lay outside the gene matches.

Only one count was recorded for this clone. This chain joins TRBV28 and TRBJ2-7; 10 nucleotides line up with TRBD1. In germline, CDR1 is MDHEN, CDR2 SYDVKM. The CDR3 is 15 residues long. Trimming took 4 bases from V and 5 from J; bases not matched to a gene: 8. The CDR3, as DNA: TGTGCCAGCAGTTATCCTGGGGACAGGGGCCACGAGCAGTACTTC. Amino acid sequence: CASSYPGDRGHEQYF.

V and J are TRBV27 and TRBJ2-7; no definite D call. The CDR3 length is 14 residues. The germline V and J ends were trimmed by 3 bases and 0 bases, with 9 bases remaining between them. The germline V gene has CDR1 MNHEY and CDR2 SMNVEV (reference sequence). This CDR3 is CASSLRQYSYEQYF. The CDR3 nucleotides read TGTGCCAGCAGTTTGAGGCAGTACTCCTACGAGCAGTACTTC.

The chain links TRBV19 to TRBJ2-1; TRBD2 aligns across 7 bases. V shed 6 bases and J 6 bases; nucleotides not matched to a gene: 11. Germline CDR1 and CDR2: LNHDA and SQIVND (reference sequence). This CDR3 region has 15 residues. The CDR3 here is CASSHPGRSGNEQFF. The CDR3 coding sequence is TGTGCCAGTAGCCACCCCGGGAGGAGCGGCAATGAGCAGTTCTTC.

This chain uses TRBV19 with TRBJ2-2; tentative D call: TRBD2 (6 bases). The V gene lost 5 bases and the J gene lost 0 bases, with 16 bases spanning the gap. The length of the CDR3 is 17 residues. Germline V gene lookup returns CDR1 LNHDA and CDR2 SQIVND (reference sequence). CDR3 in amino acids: CASSRPRGGANTGELFF. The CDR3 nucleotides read TGTGCCAGTAGTCGGCCTCGAGGCGGGGCGAACACCGGGGAGCTGTTTTTT.